A single sample is the source of the 21 T cell receptor beta chains below, sequenced in a study of blood T cell repertoires in COVID-19. Measured with immunoSEQ multiplex PCR; TCRdb has only the in-frame clones, and not every one. The sample has around 150,000 clones, about 90% seen once; the top ten hold about 10%. Sequencing input: peripheral blood. These receptors originate from a man aged 55 to 70 with active or convalescent COVID-19.

This sequence joins TRBV5-5 and TRBJ2-4, with a tentative D call TRBD2 (6 bases). Germline V gene lookup returns CDR1 SGHKS and CDR2 YYEKEE (reference sequence). The CDR3 is 14 amino acids. With 10 bases removed from V and 7 bases from J, the gap between germline ends came to 21 bases. CDR3 protein: CASSRSGRDNIQYF. The CDR3 region has the DNA TGTGCCTCTAGTCGAAGCGGGCGGGATAACATTCAGTACTTC.

The J gene is TRBJ1-1, the V gene TRBV28; D gene ambiguous. In germline, CDR1 is MDHEN, CDR2 SYDVKM. The CDR3 has 14 amino acids. Between the trimmed V and J ends, which lost 2 bases and 5 bases, there was a span of 12 bases. CDR3 region: CASSLGRSRTEAFF. In nucleotides, the CDR3 is TGTGCCAGCAGTTTAGGCAGGTCGAGAACTGAAGCTTTCTTT.

This clone is a singleton in its sample. This sequence joins TRBV10-2 and TRBJ2-7; no clear D. The germline gives CDR1 WSHSY, CDR2 SAAADI. Trimming took 5 bases from V and 1 from J, leaving 6 bases between them. This CDR3 is 12 amino acids long. The CDR3 sequence is CASSPGSYEQYF. In nucleotides, the CDR3 is TGCGCCAGCAGTCCCGGGTCCTACGAGCAGTACTTC.

The chain combines TRBV29-1 with TRBJ2-7; TRBD2 matches 8 bases. CDR1 is SQVTM, CDR2 ANQGSEA, per germline. V dropped 6 bases and J dropped 2; count of bases not matched to a gene: 6. The CDR3 contains 13 residues. The CDR3 coding sequence is TGCAGCGTGGGATTAGCGGGACCCTACGAGCAGTACTTC. It yields the protein CSVGLAGPYEQYF.

The chain carries TRBV5-5 and TRBJ1-2; D not certain. In germline, CDR1 is SGHKS, CDR2 YYEKEE (reference sequence). This CDR3 has 15 amino acids. Trimming took off 5 bases at V and 1 base at J, with 15 bases between the two ends. DNA of the CDR3: TGTGCCAGCAGGATGAGGCCTCTGGATAACTATGGCTACACCTTC. This translates into CASRMRPLDNYGYTF. Full variable domain (rest looked up from reference TRBV5-5 and TRBJ1-2): DAGVTQSPTHLIKTRGQQVTLRCSPISGHKSVSWYQQVLGQGPQFIFQYYEKEERGRGNFPDRFSARQFPNYSSELNVNALLLGDSALYLCASRMRPLDNYGYTFGSGTRLTVV.

The chain combines TRBV19 with TRBJ1-1; maybe TRBD1 (5 bases). Per germline, CDR1 LNHDA and CDR2 SQIVND (reference sequence). Trimming removed 9 bases from V and 1 base from J, with 12 bases in between. The CDR3 extends over 13 amino acids. The CDR3: CASSLQANTEAFF. The CDR3 nucleotides read TGTGCCAGCAGTTTACAGGCGAACACTGAAGCTTTCTTT.

The chain links TRBV19 to TRBJ2-7; D possibly corresponds to TRBD2 (6 bases). The CDR3 spans 13 residues. Germline-derived CDR1 and CDR2 are LNHDA and SQIVND (reference sequence). Trimming took 4 bases from V and 1 from J, leaving 8 bases between them. The CDR3 region is CASSRGTSYEQYF. The CDR3 coding sequence is TGTGCCAGTAGTAGGGGGACTTCCTACGAGCAGTACTTC.

V is TRBV7-9 and J is TRBJ2-1, with TRBD2 identical over 13 bases. V was clipped by 5 bases and J by 0 bases; unmatched bases: 4. Germline values: CDR1 SEHNR, CDR2 FQNEAQ (reference sequence). The length of the CDR3 is 17 residues. CDR3: CASSQWTSGSSYNEQFF. DNA for the CDR3: TGTGCCAGCAGCCAATGGACTAGCGGGAGCTCCTACAATGAGCAGTTCTTC.

V and J are TRBV20-1 and TRBJ1-2; 7 bases match TRBD1. After removal of 3 bases from V and 1 base from J, the junction contained 2 bases not matched to a gene. The CDR3 is 13 amino acids. The germline V gene encodes CDR1 DFQATT and CDR2 SNEGSKA (reference sequence). CDR3 region: CSASRQGNYGYTF. Here the CDR3 DNA reads TGCAGTGCTAGTAGACAGGGTAACTATGGCTACACCTTC.

The chain uses TRBV24-1 and TRBJ1-4, with 9 bases aligning to TRBD1. Germline values: CDR1 KGHDR, CDR2 SFDVKD. The CDR3 is 15 amino acids. Losses at the gene ends were 4 bases for V and 8 bases for J; bases not matched to a gene: 7. As DNA, the CDR3 is TGTGCCACCAGTGAGCCGGGACAGGGATACGAAAAACTGTTTTTT. Translated, it gives CATSEPGQGYEKLFF.

This chain connects TRBV7-3 to TRBJ2-1, with a possible D match to TRBD2 (6 bases). This CDR3 is built from 15 residues. Germline V lookup: CDR1 SGHTA, CDR2 FQGTGA. Trimming pared 2 bases from V and 9 bases from J, leaving 17 bases between. Written as DNA, the CDR3 is TGTGCCAGCAGCTTATTTTCGGGAGACTTTGGTGAGCAGTTCTTC. It specifies CASSLFSGDFGEQFF.

The chain employs TRBV7-2 and TRBJ2-7; TRBD1 might be the D (6 bases). CDR1 is SGHTA and CDR2 is FQGNSA in the germline V gene. Between the trimmed V and J ends, which lost 8 bases and 6 bases, there was a span of 17 bases. The CDR3 covers 13 residues. The CDR3 DNA reads TGTGCCAGCTCCCTGGGGGCCCCCCTCGAGCAGTACTTC. It translates to CASSLGAPLEQYF.

This clone was found a few times. The chain combines TRBV28 with TRBJ1-6, with 9 bases identical to TRBD1. V gave up 7 bases and J gave up 10 bases; unmatched junction bases: 5. Germline CDR1 and CDR2: MDHEN and SYDVKM. This CDR3 region has 13 residues. This CDR3 reads CASKPDRGSPLHF. The CDR3 nucleotides read TGTGCCAGCAAACCCGACAGGGGGTCACCCCTCCACTTT. The full variable domain, completed using reference TRBV28 and TRBJ1-6, is DVKVTQSSRYLVKRTGEKVFLECVQDMDHENMFWYRQDPGLGLRLIYFSYDVKMKEKGDIPEGYSVSREKKERFSLILESASTNQTSMYLCASKPDRGSPLHFGNGTRLTVT.

The chain links TRBV5-6 to TRBJ1-5, with D possibly TRBD1 on 5 matching bases. Germline CDR1 SGHDT, CDR2 YYEEEE. There are 15 residues in the CDR3. V shed 0 bases and J shed 7 bases, with 14 bases lying between them. CDR3 in amino acids: CASSLAGGAEQPQHF. The CDR3 bases are TGTGCCAGCAGCTTGGCGGGCGGGGCGGAGCAGCCCCAGCATTTT.

V and J are TRBV28 and TRBJ2-3; 8 bases agree with TRBD2. This CDR3 spans 17 amino acids. Germline CDR1 and CDR2: MDHEN and SYDVKM. V lost 5 bases and J lost 6; bases outside the gene matches: 16. CDR3: CASSQPRGSGSEDTQYF. The DNA of the CDR3 is TGTGCCAGCAGTCAACCTAGAGGGAGCGGGAGTGAGGATACGCAGTATTTT.

V gene TRBV10-2 combines with J gene TRBJ2-3, with 7 bases matching TRBD2. Germline CDR1 reads WSHSY; CDR2 reads SAAADI. Losses at the gene ends were 3 bases for V and 4 bases for J; bases not matched to a gene: 7. The length of the CDR3 is 15 residues. The CDR3 DNA sequence: TGCGCCAGCAGTGAACCGGGAGGATTGGCAGATACGCAGTATTTT. Its translation: CASSEPGGLADTQYF.

This chain uses TRBV15 with TRBJ2-7; perhaps TRBD2 as D (5 bases). The CDR3 totals 14 residues. V lost 1 base and J lost 5, with 12 bases in between. In germline, CDR1 is LNHNV, CDR2 YYDKDF (reference sequence). The CDR3, as DNA: TGTGCCACCAGCAGAGGTTGGGGAGAGGACGAGCAGTACTTC. It encodes CATSRGWGEDEQYF.

The chain is built from TRBV7-2 and TRBJ2-7; no definite D call. Germline loops: CDR1 SGHTA, CDR2 FQGNSA. V lost 1 base and J lost 3, with 10 bases in between. The CDR3 length is 14 residues. The chain's CDR3 is CASSLDARSYEQYF. CDR3 sequence (DNA): TGTGCCAGCAGCTTAGACGCGCGGAGCTACGAGCAGTACTTC.

In nucleotides, the CDR3 is TGTGCCAGTAGTAAAGGGGTGGTGAACACTGAAGCTTTCTTT. Translated, it gives CASSKGVVNTEAFF. The V and J genes are TRBV19 and TRBJ1-1; possibly TRBD1 for D (5 bases). The CDR3 is 14 residues long. Germline assignment: CDR1 LNHDA and CDR2 SQIVND (reference sequence). With 4 bases removed from V and 0 bases from J, the gap between germline ends came to 9 bases.

This clone was picked up one time. The chain joins TRBV3-1 (or the pseudogene TRBV3-2) to TRBJ1-5; 9 positions match TRBD1. CDR3 length equals 15 residues. CDR1 and CDR2 (germline): LGHDT, YNNKEL (reference sequence). J was trimmed by 7 bases and V by 2 bases; bases with no gene match: 6. The DNA of the CDR3 is TGTGCCAGCAGCCAACGCACAGGGGGCGAACAGCCCCAGCATTTT. Protein: CASSQRTGGEQPQHF.

This clone was detected only once. The chain is built from TRBV28 and TRBJ2-1; D is ambiguous. Germline V gene data show CDR1 as MDHEN and CDR2 as SYDVKM. CDR3 size: 13 residues. V lost 5 bases and J 6 bases, leaving 11 bases between the germline ends. The CDR3 loop reads CASSLGFGNEQFF. The CDR3, as DNA: TGTGCCAGCAGTCTAGGTTTTGGCAATGAGCAGTTCTTC.